These T cell receptor beta chains were read from a single sample in a study of beta chain features in type 1 diabetes. Assay: immunoSEQ multiplex PCR; the TCRdb copy retains only in-frame clones and omits some. The sample has 65,000 to 85,000 clones; about 50% are singletons. Sequencing input: central memory CD4+ T cells from blood. All receptors come from a man aged 30 to 39 with type 1 diabetes. Both conserved end residues are part of each CDR3. The D gene is left open where the match is weak. Clone size appears in some rows only: once, few, many, or a class for an expanded clone.

j_call v_call d_call clone_size cdr3_aa cdr3_nt
TRBJ2-7 TRBV2 NA NA CASTRQNEQYF TGTGCCAGCACAAGACAGAACGAGCAGTACTTC
TRBJ1-1 TRBV5-1 NA NA CASSTQGGNTEAFF TGCGCCAGCAGCACCCAGGGTGGGAACACTGAAGCTTTCTTT
TRBJ1-6 TRBV30 NA NA CACESSYNSPLHF TGTGCCTGCGAGAGCTCCTATAATTCACCCCTCCACTTT
TRBJ2-2 TRBV27 NA NA CATTSRVSTGELFF TGTGCCACCACTTCTCGGGTCAGCACCGGGGAGCTGTTTTTT
TRBJ1-1 TRBV6-1 NA NA CASSEPPGVEAFF TGTGCCAGCAGTGAACCCCCAGGGGTTGAAGCTTTCTTT
TRBJ2-7 TRBV6-1 TRBD1 NA CASTDGQGYEQYF TGTGCCAGCACCGACGGACAGGGCTACGAGCAGTACTTC
TRBJ2-5 TRBV7-9 NA NA CASSPGLAVTQYF TGTGCCAGCAGCCCCGGACTGGCTGTGACCCAGTACTTC
TRBJ2-7 TRBV6-1 NA NA CASSEAYLGGLTYEQYF TGTGCCAGCAGTGAAGCGTACCTGGGGGGATTGACCTACGAGCAGTACTTC
TRBJ1-1 TRBV5-1 NA NA CARIKGHLNTEAFF TGCGCCAGGATTAAGGGACATTTGAACACTGAAGCTTTCTTT
TRBJ2-2 TRBV7-2 NA NA CASSAGGNTGELFF TGTGCCAGCAGCGCCGGGGGGAACACCGGGGAGCTGTTTTTT
TRBJ1-6 TRBV4-2 TRBD1 once CASSQDVAGGASWSAPLHF TGTGCCAGCAGCCAAGATGTCGCAGGGGGCGCGTCATGGAGTGCACCCCTCCACTTT
TRBJ2-1 TRBV5-1 NA NA CASSAGGRTNEQFF TGCGCCAGCAGTGCCGGGGGTCGTACTAATGAGCAGTTCTTC
TRBJ1-1 TRBV5-1 NA NA CASSRDMNTEAFF TGCGCCAGCAGCAGGGACATGAACACTGAAGCTTTCTTT
TRBJ1-2 TRBV29-1 NA few CSVGGGGGYTF TGCAGCGTTGGCGGCGGGGGGGGCTACACCTTC
TRBJ2-1 TRBV6-1 TRBD2 few CASRRTSGGNNEQFF TGTGCCAGCAGGCGGACTAGCGGGGGTAACAATGAGCAGTTCTTC
TRBJ2-2 TRBV13 NA once CASSGGSLAESGELFF TGTGCCAGCAGCGGGGGGTCGTTAGCTGAATCCGGGGAGCTGTTTTTT
TRBJ1-5 TRBV7-2 TRBD1 NA CASSRQGDQPQHF TGTGCCAGCAGCCGACAGGGAGATCAGCCCCAGCATTTT
TRBJ2-1 TRBV7-9 NA NA CASSSTREWIF TGTGCCAGCAGCTCGACTCGGGAGTGGATCTTC
TRBJ1-5 TRBV30 NA NA CAWSEGGQPQHF TGTGCCTGGAGTGAAGGGGGTCAGCCCCAGCATTTT
TRBJ2-2 TRBV6-6 NA NA CASSPDRNTGELFF TGTGCCAGCAGTCCAGACAGGAACACCGGGGAGCTGTTTTTT
TRBJ2-7 TRBV27 TRBD1 few CASRRGPPYEQYF TGTGCCAGCAGGAGGGGGCCCCCCTACGAGCAGTACTTC
TRBJ1-3 TRBV9 NA NA CASSALGGSGNTIYF TGTGCCAGCAGCGCCCTAGGGGGCTCTGGAAACACCATATATTTT
TRBJ1-2 TRBV2 NA NA CASSDWGVRDYGYTF TGTGCCAGCAGTGATTGGGGGGTGAGGGACTATGGCTACACCTTC
TRBJ1-1 TRBV6-1 NA NA CASSERGTEAFF TGTGCCAGCAGTGAACGGGGGACCGAAGCTTTCTTT
TRBJ2-1 TRBV2 TRBD1 medium-sized CASSRTGDNEQFF TGTGCCAGCAGTCGGACAGGGGACAATGAGCAGTTCTTC
TRBJ2-1 TRBV12-5 TRBD2 few CASGQGLRTRRYNEQFF TGTGCTAGTGGCCAGGGACTACGTACGCGCAGGTACAATGAGCAGTTCTTC
TRBJ2-4 TRBV5-5 TRBD2 NA CASSLAGLAGVENIQYF TGTGCCAGCAGCTTGGCGGGACTAGCGGGAGTTGAAAACATTCAGTACTTC
TRBJ1-1 TRBV6-1 NA NA CASSGVANGNTEAFF TGTGCCAGCAGTGGAGTTGCGAATGGGAACACTGAAGCTTTCTTT
TRBJ2-1 TRBV30 NA NA CAWSVQRTNEQFF TGTGCCTGGAGTGTACAGCGGACCAATGAGCAGTTCTTC